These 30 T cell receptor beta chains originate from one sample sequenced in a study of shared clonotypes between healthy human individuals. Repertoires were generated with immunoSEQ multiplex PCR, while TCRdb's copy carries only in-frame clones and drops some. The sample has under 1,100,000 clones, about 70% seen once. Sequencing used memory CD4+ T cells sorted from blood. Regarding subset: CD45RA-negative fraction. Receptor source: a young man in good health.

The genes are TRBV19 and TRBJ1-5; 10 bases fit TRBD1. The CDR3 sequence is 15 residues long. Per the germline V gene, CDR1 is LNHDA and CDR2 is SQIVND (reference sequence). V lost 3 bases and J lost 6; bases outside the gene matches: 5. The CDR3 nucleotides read TGTGCCAGTAGTATGCTGACAGGGGGCGGTCAGCCCCAGCATTTT. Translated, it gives CASSMLTGGGQPQHF.

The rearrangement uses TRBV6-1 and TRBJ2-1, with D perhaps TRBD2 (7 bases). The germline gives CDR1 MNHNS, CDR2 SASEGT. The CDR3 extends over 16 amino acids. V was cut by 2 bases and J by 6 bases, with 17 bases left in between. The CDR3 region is CASSEPGRGPINEQFF. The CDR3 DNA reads TGTGCCAGCAGTGAACCGGGGCGGGGGCCAATCAATGAGCAGTTCTTC.

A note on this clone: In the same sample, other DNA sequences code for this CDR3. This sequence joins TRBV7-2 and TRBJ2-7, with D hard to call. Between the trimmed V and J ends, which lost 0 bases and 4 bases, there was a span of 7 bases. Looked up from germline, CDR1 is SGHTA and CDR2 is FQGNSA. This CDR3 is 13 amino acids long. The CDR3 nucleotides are TGTGCCAGCAGCTTAGCTGCTTCGTACGAGCAGTACTTC. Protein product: CASSLAASYEQYF.

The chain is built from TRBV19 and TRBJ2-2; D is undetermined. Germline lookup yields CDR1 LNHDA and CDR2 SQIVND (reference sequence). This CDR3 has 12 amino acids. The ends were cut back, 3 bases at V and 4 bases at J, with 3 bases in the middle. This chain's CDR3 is CASSMFTGELFF. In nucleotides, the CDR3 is TGTGCCAGTAGTATGTTCACCGGGGAGCTGTTTTTT. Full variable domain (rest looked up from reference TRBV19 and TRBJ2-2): DGGITQSPKYLFRKEGQNVTLSCEQNLNHDAMYWYRQDPGQGLRLIYYSQIVNDFQKGDIAEGYSVSREKKESFPLTVTSAQKNPTAFYLCASSMFTGELFFGEGSRLTVL.

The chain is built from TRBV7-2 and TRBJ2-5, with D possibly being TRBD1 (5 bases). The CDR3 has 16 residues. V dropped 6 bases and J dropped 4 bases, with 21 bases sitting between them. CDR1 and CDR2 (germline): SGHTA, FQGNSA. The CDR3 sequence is CASRQETASYIETQYF. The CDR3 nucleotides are TGTGCCAGCAGACAAGAGACAGCATCCTACATAGAGACCCAGTACTTC.

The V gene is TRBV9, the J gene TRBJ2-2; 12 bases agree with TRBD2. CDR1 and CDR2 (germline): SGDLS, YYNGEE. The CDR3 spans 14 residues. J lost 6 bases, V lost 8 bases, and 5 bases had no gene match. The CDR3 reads CASASGRVAGELFF. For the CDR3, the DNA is TGTGCCAGTGCTAGCGGGAGGGTGGCCGGGGAGCTGTTTTTT.

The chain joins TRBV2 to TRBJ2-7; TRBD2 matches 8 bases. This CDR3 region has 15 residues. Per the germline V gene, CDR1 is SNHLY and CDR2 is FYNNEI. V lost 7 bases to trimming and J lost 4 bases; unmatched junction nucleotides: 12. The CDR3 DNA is TGTGCCAGCACAACCTATAGCGGGGCGACGTACGAGCAGTACTTC. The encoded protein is CASTTYSGATYEQYF.

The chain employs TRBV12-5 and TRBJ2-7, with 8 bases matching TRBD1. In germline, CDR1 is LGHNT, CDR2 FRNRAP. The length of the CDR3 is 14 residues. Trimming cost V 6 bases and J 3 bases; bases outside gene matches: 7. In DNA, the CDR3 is TGTGCTAGTGGCCACGGACAGGGTATCTACGAGCAGTACTTC. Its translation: CASGHGQGIYEQYF. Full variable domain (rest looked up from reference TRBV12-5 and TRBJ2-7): DARVTQTPRHKVTEMGQEVTMRCQPILGHNTVFWYRQTMMQGLELLAYFRNRAPLDDSGMPKDRFSAEMPDATLATLKIQPSEPRDSAVYFCASGHGQGIYEQYFGPGTRLTVT.

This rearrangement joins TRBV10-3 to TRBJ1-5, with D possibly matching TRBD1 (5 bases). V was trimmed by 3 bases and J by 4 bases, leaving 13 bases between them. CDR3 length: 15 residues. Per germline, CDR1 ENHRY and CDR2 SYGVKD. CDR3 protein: CAISDSGGGNQPQHF. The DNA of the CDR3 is TGTGCCATCAGTGATTCCGGGGGAGGAAATCAGCCCCAGCATTTT.

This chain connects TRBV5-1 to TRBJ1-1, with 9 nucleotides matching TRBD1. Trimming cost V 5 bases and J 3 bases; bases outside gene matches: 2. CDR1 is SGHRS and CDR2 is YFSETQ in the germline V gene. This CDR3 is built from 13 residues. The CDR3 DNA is TGCGCCAGCAGGGGGACAGGGTACACTGAAGCTTTCTTT. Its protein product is CASRGTGYTEAFF.

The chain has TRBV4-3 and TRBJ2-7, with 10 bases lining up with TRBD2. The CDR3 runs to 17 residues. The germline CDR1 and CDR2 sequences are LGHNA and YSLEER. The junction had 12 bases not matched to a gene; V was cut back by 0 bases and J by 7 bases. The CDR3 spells CASSQDWLAGVIGEQYF. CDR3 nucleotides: TGCGCCAGCAGCCAAGATTGGCTAGCGGGAGTAATAGGGGAGCAGTACTTC.

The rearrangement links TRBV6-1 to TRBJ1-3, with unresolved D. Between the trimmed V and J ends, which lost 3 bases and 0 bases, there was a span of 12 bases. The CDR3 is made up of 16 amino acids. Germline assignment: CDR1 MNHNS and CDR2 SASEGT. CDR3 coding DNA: TGTGCCAGCAGTGACGTTGGGATTAGCTCTGGAAACACCATATATTTT. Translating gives CASSDVGISSGNTIYF.

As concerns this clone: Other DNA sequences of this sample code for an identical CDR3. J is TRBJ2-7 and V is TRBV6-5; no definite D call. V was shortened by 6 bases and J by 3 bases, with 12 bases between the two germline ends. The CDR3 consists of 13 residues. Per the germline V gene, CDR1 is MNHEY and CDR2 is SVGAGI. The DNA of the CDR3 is TGTGCCAGCAGCCTCTCCCTCGGCTACGAGCAGTACTTC. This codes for CASSLSLGYEQYF.

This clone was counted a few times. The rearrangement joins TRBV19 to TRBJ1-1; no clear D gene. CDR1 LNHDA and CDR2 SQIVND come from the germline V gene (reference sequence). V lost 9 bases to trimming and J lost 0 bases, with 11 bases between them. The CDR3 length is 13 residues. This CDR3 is CASLGPLNTEAFF. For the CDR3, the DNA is TGTGCCAGCCTAGGACCTCTGAACACTGAAGCTTTCTTT.

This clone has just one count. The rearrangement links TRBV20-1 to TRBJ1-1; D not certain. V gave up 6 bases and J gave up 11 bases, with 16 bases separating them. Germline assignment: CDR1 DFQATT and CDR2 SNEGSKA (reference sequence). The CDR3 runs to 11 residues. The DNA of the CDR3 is TGCAGTGCCCCAAGGGCTGGGTGGGCTTTCTTT. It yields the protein CSAPRAGWAFF.

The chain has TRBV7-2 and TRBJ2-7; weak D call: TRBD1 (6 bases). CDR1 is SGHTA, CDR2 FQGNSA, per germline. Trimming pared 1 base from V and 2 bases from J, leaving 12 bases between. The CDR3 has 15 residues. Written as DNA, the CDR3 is TGTGCCAGCAGCTTAGACAGGGTCCAAACCTACGAGCAGTACTTC. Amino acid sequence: CASSLDRVQTYEQYF.

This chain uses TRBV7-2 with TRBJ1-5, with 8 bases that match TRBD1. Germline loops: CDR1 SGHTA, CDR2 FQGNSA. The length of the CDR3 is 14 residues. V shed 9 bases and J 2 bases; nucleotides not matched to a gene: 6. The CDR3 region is CASTGQGGNQPQHF. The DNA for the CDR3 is TGTGCCAGTACAGGACAGGGTGGCAATCAGCCCCAGCATTTT.

The CDR3, as DNA: TGTGCCAGCAGTGAGGGCCGAGCGGGAGCGGGGAGAAATGAGCAGTTCTTC. Translation: CASSEGRAGAGRNEQFF. This chain uses TRBV6-1 with TRBJ2-1; 8 bases align to TRBD2. The CDR3 runs to 17 residues. Germline V gene lookup returns CDR1 MNHNS and CDR2 SASEGT. V was pared by 3 bases and J by 7 bases, with 14 bases of the junction left unmatched.

CDR3 in amino acids: CASSLDNREQYF. The CDR3 coding sequence is TGTGCCAGCAGCTTGGACAATCGGGAGCAGTACTTC. The gene calls are TRBV5-4 and TRBJ2-7, with D hard to call. The CDR3 loop spans 12 amino acids. V lost 0 bases and J lost 7, with 8 bases in between. Germline V CDR1 and CDR2: SGHNT, YYREEE (reference sequence).

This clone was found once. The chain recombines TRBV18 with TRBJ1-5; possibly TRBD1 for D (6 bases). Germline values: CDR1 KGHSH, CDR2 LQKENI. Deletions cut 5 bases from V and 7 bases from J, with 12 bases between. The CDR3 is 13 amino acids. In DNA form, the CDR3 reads TGTGCCAGCTCAACAGGGATGGGGCAGCCCCAGCATTTT. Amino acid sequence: CASSTGMGQPQHF.

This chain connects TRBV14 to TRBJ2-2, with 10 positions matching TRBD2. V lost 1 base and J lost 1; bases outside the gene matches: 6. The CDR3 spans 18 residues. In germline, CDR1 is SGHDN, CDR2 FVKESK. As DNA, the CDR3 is TGTGCCAGCAGCCAAGGGGCTAGCGGGAGTCTGAACACCGGGGAGCTGTTTTTT. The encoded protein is CASSQGASGSLNTGELFF.

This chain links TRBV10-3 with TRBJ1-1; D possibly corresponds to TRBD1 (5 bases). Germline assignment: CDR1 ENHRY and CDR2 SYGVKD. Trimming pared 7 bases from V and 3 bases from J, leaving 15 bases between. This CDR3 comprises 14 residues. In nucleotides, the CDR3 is TGTGCCATCACCAAGGGCAGGGCCGACACTGAAGCTTTCTTT. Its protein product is CAITKGRADTEAFF.

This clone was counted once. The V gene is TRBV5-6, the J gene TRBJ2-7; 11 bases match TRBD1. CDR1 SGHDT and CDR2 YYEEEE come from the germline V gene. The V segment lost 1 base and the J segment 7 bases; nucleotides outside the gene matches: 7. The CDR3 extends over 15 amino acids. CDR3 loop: CASSLQDRGRGEQYF. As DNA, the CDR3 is TGTGCCAGCAGCTTGCAGGACAGGGGGCGCGGAGAGCAGTACTTC.

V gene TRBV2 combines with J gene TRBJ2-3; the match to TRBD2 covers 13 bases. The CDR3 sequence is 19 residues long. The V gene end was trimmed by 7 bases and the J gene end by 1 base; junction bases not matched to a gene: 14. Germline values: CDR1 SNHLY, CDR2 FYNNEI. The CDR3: CASTLLRTSGSRGTDTQYF. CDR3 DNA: TGTGCCAGCACCCTCCTCAGGACTAGCGGGAGTCGCGGCACAGATACGCAGTATTTT.

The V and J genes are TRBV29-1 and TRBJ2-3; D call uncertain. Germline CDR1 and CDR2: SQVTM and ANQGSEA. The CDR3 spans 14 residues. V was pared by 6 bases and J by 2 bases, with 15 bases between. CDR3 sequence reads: CSVDAQPLTDTQYF. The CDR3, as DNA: TGCAGCGTGGACGCCCAGCCCCTCACAGATACGCAGTATTTT.

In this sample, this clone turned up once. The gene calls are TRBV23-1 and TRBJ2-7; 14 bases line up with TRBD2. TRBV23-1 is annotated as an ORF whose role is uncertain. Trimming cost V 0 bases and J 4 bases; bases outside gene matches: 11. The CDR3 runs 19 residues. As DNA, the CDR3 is TGCGCCAGCAGTCAATCTGGGACTAGCGGGAGTGGCAGGATATACGAGCAGTACTTC. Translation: CASSQSGTSGSGRIYEQYF.

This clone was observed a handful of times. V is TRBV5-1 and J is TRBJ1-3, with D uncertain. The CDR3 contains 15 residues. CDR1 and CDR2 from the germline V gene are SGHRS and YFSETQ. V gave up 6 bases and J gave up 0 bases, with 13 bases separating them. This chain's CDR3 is CASNDEASSGNTIYF. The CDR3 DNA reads TGCGCCAGCAATGACGAGGCAAGCTCTGGAAACACCATATATTTT. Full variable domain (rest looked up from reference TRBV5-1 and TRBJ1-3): KAGVTQTPRYLIKTRGQQVTLSCSPISGHRSVSWYQQTPGQGLQFLFEYFSETQRNKGNFPGRFSGRQFSNSRSEMNVSTLELGDSALYLCASNDEASSGNTIYFGEGSWLTVV.

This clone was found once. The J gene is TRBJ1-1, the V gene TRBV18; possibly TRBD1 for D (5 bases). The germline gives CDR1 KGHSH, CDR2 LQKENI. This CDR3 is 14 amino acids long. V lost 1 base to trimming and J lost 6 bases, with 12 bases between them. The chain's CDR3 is CASSPQTAGPEAFF. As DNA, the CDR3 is TGTGCCAGCTCACCACAGACAGCGGGGCCTGAAGCTTTCTTT.

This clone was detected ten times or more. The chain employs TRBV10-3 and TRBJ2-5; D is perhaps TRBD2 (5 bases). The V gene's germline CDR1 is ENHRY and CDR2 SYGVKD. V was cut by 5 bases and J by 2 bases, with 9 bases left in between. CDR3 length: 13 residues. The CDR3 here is CAISLLGQETQYF. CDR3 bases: TGTGCCATCAGTTTACTAGGGCAAGAGACCCAGTACTTC.

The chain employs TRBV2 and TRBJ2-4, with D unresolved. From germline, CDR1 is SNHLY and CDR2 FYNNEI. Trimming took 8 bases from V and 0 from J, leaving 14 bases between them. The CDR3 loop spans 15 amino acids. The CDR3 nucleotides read TGTGCCAGCGGGCTTGGTTCCCTAGCCAAAAACATTCAGTACTTC. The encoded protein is CASGLGSLAKNIQYF.